This T cell receptor (beta chain) was recorded in a study of OX40 agonist ivuxolimab in advanced cancers. About the research overall: Patients were 65% to 85% male with ages roughly 20 to 85, mean about 65. Patients with prior anti-PD-1, anti-PD-L1 or anti-CTLA-4 therapy were eligible; approximately 37% had some. Three individuals attained partial responses, comprising one hepatocellular carcinoma case and two cutaneous melanoma cases.

V was cut by 0 bases and J by 1 base, with 7 bases left in between. CDR1 is SGHRS and CDR2 is YFSETQ in the germline V gene. The CDR3 sequence is 15 residues long. Repertoires were generated with immunoSEQ multiplex PCR, while TCRdb's copy carries only in-frame clones and drops some. The sample yields about 82,000 clones, roughly nine tenths seen once. With respect to this clone: The target antigen is unknown.

Regarding the study as a whole: Partly responding patients at 0.1-3.0 mg/kg showed some of the smallest clonal expansion.

The source material was CD4+ or CD8+ T cells sorted from blood, sampled in a trial of the OX40 agonist ivuxolimab. This rearrangement joins TRBV5-1 to TRBJ2-2; D remains unclear. This receptor was taken from an adult with an advanced solid tumor such as melanoma, head and neck, liver or kidney cancer. The CDR3 DNA follows: TGCGCCAGCAGCTTGGGTGGGTTGAACACCGGGGAGCTGTTTTTT. It codes for CASSLGGLNTGELFF.